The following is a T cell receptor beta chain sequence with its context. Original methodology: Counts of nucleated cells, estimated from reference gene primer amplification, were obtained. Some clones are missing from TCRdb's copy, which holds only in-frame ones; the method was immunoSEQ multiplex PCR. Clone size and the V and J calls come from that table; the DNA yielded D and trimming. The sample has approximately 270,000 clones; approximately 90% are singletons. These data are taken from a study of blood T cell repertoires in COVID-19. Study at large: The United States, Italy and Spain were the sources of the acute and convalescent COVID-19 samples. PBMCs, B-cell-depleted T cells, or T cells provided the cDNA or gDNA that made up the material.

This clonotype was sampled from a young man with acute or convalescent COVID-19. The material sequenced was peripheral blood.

CDR3 residues: CASRGLAVAQFF. The DNA for the CDR3 is TGTGCCAGTAGGGGACTAGCGGTCGCGCAGTTCTTC. V and J are TRBV19 and TRBJ2-1; 11 nucleotides line up with TRBD2. From germline, CDR1 is LNHDA and CDR2 SQIVND (reference sequence). V gave up 6 bases and J gave up 12 bases; unmatched junction bases: 4. The CDR3 has 12 amino acids.